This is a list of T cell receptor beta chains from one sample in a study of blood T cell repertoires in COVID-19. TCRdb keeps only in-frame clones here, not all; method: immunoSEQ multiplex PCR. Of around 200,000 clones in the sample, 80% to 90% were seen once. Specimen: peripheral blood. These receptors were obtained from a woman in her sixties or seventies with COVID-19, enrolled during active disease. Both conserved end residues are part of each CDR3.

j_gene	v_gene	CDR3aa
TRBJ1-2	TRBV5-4	CASSPQRQGAYGYTF
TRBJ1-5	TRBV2	CASRLGQSFSNQPQHF
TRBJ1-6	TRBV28	CASSPPPGGSPLHF
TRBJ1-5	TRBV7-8	CASGRGTGVRQPQHF
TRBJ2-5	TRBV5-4	CATLALGETQYF
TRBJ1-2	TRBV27	CASSSGRLEGYTF
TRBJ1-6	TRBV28	CASSFRTGSYNSPLHF
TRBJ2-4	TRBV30	CAWSRSGRGSQNIQYF
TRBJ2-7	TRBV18	CASSQDRSSGEQYF
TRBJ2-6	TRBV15	CATSRKLRGQGPGANVLTF
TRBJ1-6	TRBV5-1	CASSFFPQGENYNSPLHF
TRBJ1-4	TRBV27	CASSLSSGPNEKLFF
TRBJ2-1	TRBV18	CASIIGLADYNEQFF
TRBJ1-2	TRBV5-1	CASSWGQALGYTF
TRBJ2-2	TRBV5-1	CASRPEVAGITGELFF
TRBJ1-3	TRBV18	CASSPKQGAYGNTIYF
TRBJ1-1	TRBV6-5	CASSLRVEAFF
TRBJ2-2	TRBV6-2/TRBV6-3	CASSRGPGELFF
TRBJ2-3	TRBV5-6	CASSLGFIGGPTDTQYF
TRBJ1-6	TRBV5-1	CASSEGQTNSPLHF
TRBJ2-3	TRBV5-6	CASSFGLASGGDTQYF
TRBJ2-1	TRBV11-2	CASSHSSRQFF
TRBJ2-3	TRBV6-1	CASSVAGGYTDTQYF
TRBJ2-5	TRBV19	CASNKIGEETQYF
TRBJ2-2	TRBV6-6	CASSPKLNTGELFF
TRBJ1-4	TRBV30	CAWSRQAQNEKLFF
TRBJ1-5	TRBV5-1	CASRLTGDSNQPQHF
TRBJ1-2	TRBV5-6	CASSIGTHYGYTF
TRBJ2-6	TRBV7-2	CASSLVSGAGANVLTF
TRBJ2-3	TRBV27	CASSLSFGTDTQYF
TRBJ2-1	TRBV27	CASSLPGLAGGIYNEQFF
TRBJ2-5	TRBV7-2	CASSLMVAEETQYF
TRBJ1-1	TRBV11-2	CASSLSNMNTEAFF
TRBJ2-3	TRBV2	CASRRGAGTDTQYF
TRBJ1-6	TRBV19	CASSRGTAAYNSPLHF
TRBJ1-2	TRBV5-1	CASRPGTAELYGYTF
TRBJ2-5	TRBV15	CATSPLFGGPQETQYF
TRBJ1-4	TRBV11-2	CASSSYFGQGKTNEKLFF
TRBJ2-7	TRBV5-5	CASSLETSGPYEQYF
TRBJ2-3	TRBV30	CIVEASSTDTQYF
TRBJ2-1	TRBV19	CATSSGETYNEQFF
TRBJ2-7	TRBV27	CASSLALDYEQYF
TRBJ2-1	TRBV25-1	CASSGTGGPNEQFF
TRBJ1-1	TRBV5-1	CASSERDRGLLEAFF
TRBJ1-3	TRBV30	CAWRAVVLVDSGNTIYF
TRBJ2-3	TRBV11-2	CASSLDYFFGSTDTQYF
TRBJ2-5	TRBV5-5	CASSLAQETQYF
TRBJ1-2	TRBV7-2	CASSLSGRGSGYTF
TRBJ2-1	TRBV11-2	CASSSHRGRSEQFF
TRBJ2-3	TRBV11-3	CASSSSATSGTSTDTQYF
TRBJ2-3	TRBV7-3	CASSFSGATDTQYF
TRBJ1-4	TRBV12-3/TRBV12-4	CASSLWPEKLFF